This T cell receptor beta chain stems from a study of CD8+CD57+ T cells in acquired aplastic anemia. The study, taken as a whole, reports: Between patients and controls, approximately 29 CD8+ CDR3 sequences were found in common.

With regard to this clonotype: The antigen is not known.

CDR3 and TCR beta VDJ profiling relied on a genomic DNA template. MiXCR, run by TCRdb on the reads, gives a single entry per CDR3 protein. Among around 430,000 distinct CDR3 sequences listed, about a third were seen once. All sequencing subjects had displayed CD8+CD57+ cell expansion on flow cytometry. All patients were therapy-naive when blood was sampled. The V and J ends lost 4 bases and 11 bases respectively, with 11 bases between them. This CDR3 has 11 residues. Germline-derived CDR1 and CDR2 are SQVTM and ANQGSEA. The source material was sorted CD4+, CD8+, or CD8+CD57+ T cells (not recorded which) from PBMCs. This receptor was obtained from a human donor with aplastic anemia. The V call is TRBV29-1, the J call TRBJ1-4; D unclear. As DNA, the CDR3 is TGCAGCGTTGTCGCCGGAGGGAAACTGTTTTTT. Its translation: CSVVAGGKLFF.